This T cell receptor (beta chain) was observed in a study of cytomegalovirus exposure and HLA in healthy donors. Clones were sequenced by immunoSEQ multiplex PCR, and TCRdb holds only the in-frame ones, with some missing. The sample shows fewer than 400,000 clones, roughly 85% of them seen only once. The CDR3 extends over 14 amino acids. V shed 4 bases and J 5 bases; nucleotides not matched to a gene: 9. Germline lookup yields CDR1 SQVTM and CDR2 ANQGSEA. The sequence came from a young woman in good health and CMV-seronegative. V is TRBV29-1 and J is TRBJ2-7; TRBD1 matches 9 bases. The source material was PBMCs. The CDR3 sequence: CSVGRDRDPHEQYF. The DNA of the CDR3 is TGCAGCGTTGGTCGGGACAGGGACCCCCACGAGCAGTACTTC.